The 13 T cell receptor beta chains in this list originate from one sample, sequenced in a study of blood T cell repertoires in COVID-19. Repertoires were generated with immunoSEQ multiplex PCR, while TCRdb's copy carries only in-frame clones and drops some. The sample lists approximately 210,000 clones; around 90% were seen once. The sequenced sample consisted of PBMCs or T cells enriched from blood (not recorded which). The receptors originated from a woman aged 25 to 39 who had recovered from COVID-19.

This clone was detected a few times. The chain recombines TRBV27 with TRBJ2-1; no clear D. CDR3 size: 13 residues. V shed 0 bases and J shed 7 bases, with 7 bases lying between them. CDR1 and CDR2 (germline): MNHEY, SMNVEV (reference sequence). The CDR3 loop is CASSLSSSNEQFF. In DNA form, the CDR3 reads TGTGCCAGCAGTTTATCTTCTAGTAATGAGCAGTTCTTC.

The chain is built from TRBV3-1 (or the pseudogene TRBV3-2) and TRBJ2-1; 8 bases agree with TRBD2. The CDR3 extends over 15 amino acids. The germline gives CDR1 LGHDT, CDR2 YNNKEL (reference sequence). V lost 4 bases to trimming and J lost 6 bases; unmatched junction nucleotides: 8. CDR3: CASSRNSGARNEQFF. For the CDR3, the DNA is TGTGCCAGCAGCCGAAATAGCGGGGCTCGCAATGAGCAGTTCTTC.

The chain combines TRBV18 with TRBJ2-4, with 13 bases that match TRBD2. Germline CDR1 and CDR2: KGHSH and LQKENI. V lost 0 bases and J lost 11; bases outside the gene matches: 7. The CDR3 runs 16 residues. This CDR3 reads CASSPPRLAGGVVQYF. Written as DNA, the CDR3 is TGTGCCAGCTCACCACCCCGACTAGCGGGAGGAGTAGTTCAGTACTTC.

This chain links TRBV30 with TRBJ1-6, with unresolved D. Germline assignment: CDR1 GTSNPN and CDR2 SVGIG (reference sequence). V shed 4 bases and J shed 7 bases, with 11 bases lying between them. CDR3 length: 13 amino acids. CDR3 protein: CAWNGLSNSPLHF. The CDR3 nucleotides are TGTGCCTGGAATGGACTTAGCAATTCACCCCTCCACTTT. The variable domain in full, with the rest retrieved from reference TRBV30 and TRBJ1-6, is SQTIHQWPATLVQPVGSPLSLECTVEGTSNPNLYWYRQAAGRGLQLLFYSVGIGQISSEVPQNLSASRPQDRQFILSSKKLLLSDSGFYLCAWNGLSNSPLHFGNGTRLTVT.

The rearrangement joins TRBV12-3 or TRBV12-4 to TRBJ2-5, with D possibly being TRBD1 (6 bases). V lost 8 bases and J 5 bases, leaving 15 bases between the germline ends. This CDR3 region has 13 residues. CDR3 bases: TGTGCCAGCCGCGACAGGAGACGGGAGACCCAGTACTTC. Its translation: CASRDRRRETQYF.

Concerning this clone itself: Distinct nucleotide sequences in the sample also encode this CDR3. The chain carries TRBV3-1 (or the pseudogene TRBV3-2) and TRBJ2-1; D ambiguous. The V end was cut by 0 bases, the J end by 1 base, with 7 bases between. Per the germline V gene, CDR1 is LGHDT and CDR2 is YNNKEL (reference sequence). The CDR3 has 15 amino acids. The CDR3 sequence is CASSQDSGSYNEQFF. CDR3 nucleotides: TGTGCCAGCAGCCAAGATTCAGGATCCTACAATGAGCAGTTCTTC.

This chain connects TRBV9 to TRBJ2-5, with D tentatively TRBD2 (7 bases). The CDR3 is made up of 15 amino acids. The germline gives CDR1 SGDLS, CDR2 YYNGEE. With 3 bases removed from V and 1 base from J, the gap between germline ends came to 13 bases. This CDR3 reads CASSGGRGSQETQYF. Written as DNA, the CDR3 is TGTGCCAGCAGCGGAGGGAGGGGGAGCCAAGAGACCCAGTACTTC.

J is TRBJ1-5 and V is TRBV15; 11 bases are a match to TRBD1. The length of the CDR3 is 17 residues. The V gene's germline CDR1 is LNHNV and CDR2 YYDKDF (reference sequence). The J segment lost 2 bases and the V segment lost 9 bases, leaving 12 bases of the junction unmatched. For the CDR3, the DNA is TGTGCCACTACCGGGACAGGGGGACCCGGGGGCAATCAGCCCCAGCATTTT. The encoded protein is CATTGTGGPGGNQPQHF.

This clone was detected only once. The same CDR3 also results from other DNA sequences found in this sample. V usage is TRBV7-2 and J usage is TRBJ2-5; no clear D. Germline V gene sequence: CDR1 SGHTA, CDR2 FQGNSA. The CDR3 sequence is 11 residues long. The V end lost 3 bases, the J end lost 4 bases, and 3 bases lay between the germline ends. CDR3 protein: CASSFRETQYF. DNA for the CDR3: TGTGCCAGCAGCTTTAGAGAGACCCAGTACTTC.

The gene calls are TRBV3-1 (or the pseudogene TRBV3-2) and TRBJ2-2; D remains unclear. V lost 3 bases and J 4 bases, leaving 3 bases between the germline ends. CDR3 size: 12 residues. Germline lookup yields CDR1 LGHDT and CDR2 YNNKEL (reference sequence). CDR3 DNA: TGTGCCAGCAGCCAGAGCACCGGGGAGCTGTTTTTT. Its translation is CASSQSTGELFF.

The rearrangement links TRBV12-3 or TRBV12-4 to TRBJ1-5; D is perhaps TRBD1 (5 bases). The CDR3 has 13 residues. V was cut by 1 base and J by 5 bases, with 6 bases left in between. The CDR3 here is CASSLEGDQPQHF. The CDR3 region has the DNA TGTGCCAGCAGTTTAGAAGGGGATCAGCCCCAGCATTTT.

This chain uses TRBV7-2 with TRBJ2-5; 11 bases match TRBD2. The CDR3 is made up of 17 amino acids. Germline V CDR1 and CDR2: SGHTA, FQGNSA. Trimming removed 3 bases from V and 2 bases from J; junction bases left unmatched: 8. The CDR3 DNA reads as TGTGCCAGCAGCTTTGTCAGACTAGCGGGGTCACAAGAGACCCAGTACTTC. It yields the protein CASSFVRLAGSQETQYF.

This chain uses TRBV4-1 with TRBJ2-7, with D unresolved. The CDR3 runs to 15 residues. The V gene lost 4 bases and the J gene lost 0 bases, with 13 bases spanning the gap. Germline-derived CDR1 and CDR2 are MGHRA and YSYEKL. The CDR3 coding sequence is TGCGCCAGCAGCCCGCAAGGCGGCACCTCCTACGAGCAGTACTTC. Translated, it gives CASSPQGGTSYEQYF.